Each of the 10 T cell receptor beta chains below was sequenced from the same sample in a study of early T cells in non-severe SARS-CoV-2 infection. A single record per CDR3 protein comes from TCRdb applying MiXCR to the 5' RACE reads. Of tens of thousands of distinct CDR3 sequences listed, about 15% are singletons. The sequencing here drew on whole blood, taken at baseline. Receptors originate from an adult who was a healthcare worker with PCR-confirmed SARS-CoV-2 infection or an uninfected control (not recorded which).

The chain combines TRBV20-1 with TRBJ1-2; D is undetermined. V lost 5 bases, J lost 0 bases, and 4 bases lay in between. In germline, CDR1 is DFQATT, CDR2 SNEGSKA (reference sequence). The CDR3 is 11 residues long. CDR3 nucleotides: TGCAGTGCTCCAGCTAACTATGGCTACACCTTC. Translated: CSAPANYGYTF.

This clonotype was counted many times. The chain links TRBV20-1 to TRBJ2-1; 16 positions match TRBD2. With V trimmed by 6 bases and J by 5 bases, 10 bases remained unmatched. The CDR3 is 17 amino acids. CDR1 and CDR2 from the germline V gene are DFQATT and SNEGSKA (reference sequence). The CDR3 sequence is CSATLGGTSGRDNEQFF. In DNA, the CDR3 is TGCAGTGCCACCCTCGGCGGGACTAGCGGGAGGGACAATGAGCAGTTCTTC.

On this clonotype itself: One end of the junction fails to match germline, which may point to a read error. The chain carries TRBV24-1 and TRBJ2-1; 8 bases line up with TRBD2. Per the germline V gene, CDR1 is KGHDR and CDR2 is SFDVKD. The CDR3 consists of 16 residues. CDR3 nucleotides: TGTGTCACCAGTGATGTGGGACTAGTCGCGGGGAATGAGCAGTTCTTC. Amino acid sequence: CVTSDVGLVAGNEQFF.

This clonotype was detected only a few times. The chain joins TRBV28 to TRBJ2-7; 8 bases map to TRBD2. The V and J ends lost 5 bases and 2 bases, in that order; junction bases with no gene match: 5. This CDR3 is 14 amino acids long. Germline V CDR1 and CDR2: MDHEN, SYDVKM. The CDR3 sequence: CASSVTSETYEQYF. The DNA for the CDR3 is TGTGCCAGCAGTGTGACTAGCGAGACCTACGAGCAGTACTTC.

There are many counts of this clonotype. This chain uses TRBV7-9 with TRBJ2-2; D gene unclear. The CDR3 sequence is 14 residues long. Germline V gene lookup returns CDR1 SEHNR and CDR2 FQNEAQ (reference sequence). The ends were cut back, 1 base at V and 0 bases at J, with 3 bases in the middle. CDR3 DNA sequence: TGTGCCAGCAGCTTAGTCGCGAACACCGGGGAGCTGTTTTTT. Translated: CASSLVANTGELFF.

J is TRBJ2-1 and V is TRBV7-2; no clear D. Per the germline V gene, CDR1 is SGHTA and CDR2 is FQGNSA. The V end lost 0 bases, the J end lost 5 bases, and 5 bases lay between the germline ends. The CDR3 is made up of 13 amino acids. This CDR3 reads CASSLAYDNEQFF. The CDR3 region has the DNA TGTGCCAGCAGCTTAGCGTACGACAATGAGCAGTTCTTC.

This clonotype was counted between two and nine times. The gene calls are TRBV27 and TRBJ2-6; possible D gene TRBD1, 6 bases. CDR1 and CDR2 from the germline V gene are MNHEY and SMNVEV (reference sequence). Trimming cost V 7 bases and J 3 bases, with 19 bases left between them. This CDR3 has 17 amino acids. The CDR3 nucleotides read TGTGCCAGCACCATCCTATCTACAGGGCTTGGGGCCAACGTCCTGACTTTC. It specifies CASTILSTGLGANVLTF.

This chain links TRBV11-2 with TRBJ2-1; a possible D gene is TRBD2 (6 bases). Germline assignment: CDR1 SGHAT and CDR2 FQNNGV. The CDR3 extends over 15 amino acids. V lost 6 bases to trimming and J lost 3 bases, with 15 bases between them. For the CDR3, the DNA is TGTGCCAGCAGGCGGGACCCCTCGGACTACAATGAGCAGTTCTTC. Translation gives CASRRDPSDYNEQFF.

The chain carries TRBV20-1 and TRBJ2-7; tentatively, D is TRBD1 or TRBD2 (7 bases each). This CDR3 comprises 13 residues. In germline, CDR1 is DFQATT, CDR2 SNEGSKA (reference sequence). V shed 6 bases and J shed 2 bases, with 14 bases lying between them. CDR3: CSAARGGAYEQYF. CDR3 nucleotide sequence: TGCAGTGCGGCCAGGGGGGGTGCCTACGAGCAGTACTTC.

This clonotype was observed at least ten times. The V and J genes are TRBV6-4 and TRBJ1-1; 9 bases fit TRBD1. V trimming: 5 bases; J trimming: 4 bases; junction bases outside the gene matches: 2. The CDR3 runs 13 residues. Looked up from germline, CDR1 is MRHNA and CDR2 is SNTAGT. CDR3 bases: TGTGCCAGCAGTTCGGACAGGGGCACTGAAGCTTTCTTT. It is translated as CASSSDRGTEAFF.